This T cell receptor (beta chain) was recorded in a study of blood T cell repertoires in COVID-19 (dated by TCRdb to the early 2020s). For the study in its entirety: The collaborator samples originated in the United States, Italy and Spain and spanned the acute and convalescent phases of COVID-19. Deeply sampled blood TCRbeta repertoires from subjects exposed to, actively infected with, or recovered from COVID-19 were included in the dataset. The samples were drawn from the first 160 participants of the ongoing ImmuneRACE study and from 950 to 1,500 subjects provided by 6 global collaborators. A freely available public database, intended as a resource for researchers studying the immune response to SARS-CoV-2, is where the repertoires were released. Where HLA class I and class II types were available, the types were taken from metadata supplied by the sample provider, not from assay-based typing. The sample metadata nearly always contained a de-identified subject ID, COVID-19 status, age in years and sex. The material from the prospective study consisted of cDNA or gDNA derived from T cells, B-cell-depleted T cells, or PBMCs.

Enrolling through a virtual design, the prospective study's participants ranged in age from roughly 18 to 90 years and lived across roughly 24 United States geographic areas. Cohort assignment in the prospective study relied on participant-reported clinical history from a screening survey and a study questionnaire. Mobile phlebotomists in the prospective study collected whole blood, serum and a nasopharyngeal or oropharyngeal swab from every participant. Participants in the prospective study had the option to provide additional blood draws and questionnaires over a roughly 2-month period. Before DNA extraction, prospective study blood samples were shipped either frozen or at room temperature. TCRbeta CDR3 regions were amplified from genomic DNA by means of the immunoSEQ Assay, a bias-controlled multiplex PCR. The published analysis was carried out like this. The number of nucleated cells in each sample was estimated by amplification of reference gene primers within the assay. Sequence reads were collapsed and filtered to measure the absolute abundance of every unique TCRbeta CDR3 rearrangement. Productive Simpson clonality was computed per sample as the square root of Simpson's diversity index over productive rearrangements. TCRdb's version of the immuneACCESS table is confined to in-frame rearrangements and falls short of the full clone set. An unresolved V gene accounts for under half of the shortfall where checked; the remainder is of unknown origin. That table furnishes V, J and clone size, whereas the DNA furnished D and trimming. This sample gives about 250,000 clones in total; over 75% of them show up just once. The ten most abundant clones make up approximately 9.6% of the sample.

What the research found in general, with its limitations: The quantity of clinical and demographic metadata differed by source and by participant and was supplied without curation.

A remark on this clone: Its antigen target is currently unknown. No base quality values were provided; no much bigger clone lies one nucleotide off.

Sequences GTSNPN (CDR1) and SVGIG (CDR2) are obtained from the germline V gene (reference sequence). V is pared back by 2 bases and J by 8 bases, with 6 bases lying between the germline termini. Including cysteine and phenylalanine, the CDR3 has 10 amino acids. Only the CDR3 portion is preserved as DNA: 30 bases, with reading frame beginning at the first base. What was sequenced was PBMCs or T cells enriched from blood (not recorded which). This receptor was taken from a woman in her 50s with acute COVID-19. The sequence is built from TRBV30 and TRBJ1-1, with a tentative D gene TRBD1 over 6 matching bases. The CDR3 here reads CAWSRGEAFF. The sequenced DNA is TGTGCCTGGAGTAGGGGGGAAGCTTTCTTT.